This T cell receptor (beta chain) was captured by sequencing in a study of T cells in Graves' hyperthyroidism and ophthalmopathy. V shed 4 bases and J shed 2 bases, with 21 bases lying between them. CDR3 size: 18 residues. CDR1 is MNHEY and CDR2 is SMNVEV in the germline V gene (reference sequence). PBMCs were obtained from about 10 ml fresh peripheral blood. This clonotype was observed once. There were TCR beta CDR3 regions amplified from RNA transcripts. During a first-round RT-PCR of the TCR CDR3, the HTBI primer set was used. A single record per CDR3 protein comes from TCRdb applying MiXCR to the multiplex PCR reads. The sample contains approximately 410,000 distinct CDR3 sequences, around 13% of which appear only once.

This receptor was obtained from a woman aged 18-29 years with Graves' hyperthyroidism. Source material: blood. V and J are TRBV27 and TRBJ1-5; D not certain. CDR3 sequence reads: CASSSLEGRNSGNQPQHF. CDR3 nucleotides: TGTGCCAGCAGTTCCCTCGAAGGACGAAACTCTGGCAATCAGCCCCAGCATTTT.